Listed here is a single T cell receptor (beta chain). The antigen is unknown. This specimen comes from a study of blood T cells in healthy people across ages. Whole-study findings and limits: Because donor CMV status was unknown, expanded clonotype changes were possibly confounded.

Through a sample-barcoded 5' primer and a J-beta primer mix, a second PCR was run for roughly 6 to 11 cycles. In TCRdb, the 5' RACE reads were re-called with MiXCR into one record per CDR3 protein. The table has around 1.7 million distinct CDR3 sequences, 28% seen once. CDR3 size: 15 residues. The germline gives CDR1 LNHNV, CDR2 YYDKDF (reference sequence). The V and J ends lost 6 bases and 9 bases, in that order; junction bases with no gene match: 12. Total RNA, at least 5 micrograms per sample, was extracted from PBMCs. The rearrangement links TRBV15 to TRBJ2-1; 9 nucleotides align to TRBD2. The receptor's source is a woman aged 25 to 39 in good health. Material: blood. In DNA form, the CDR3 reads TGTGCCACCAGTTTAGCGGGAGTCGTGGGAATTGAGCAGTTCTTC. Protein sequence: CATSLAGVVGIEQFF.